The present T cell receptor (beta chain) was sequenced within a study of blood T cell repertoires in COVID-19. Study-wide context: Specimens from acute and convalescent COVID-19 originated in the United States, Italy and Spain. The analysed material was cDNA or gDNA that came from T cells, B-cell-depleted T cells, or PBMCs.

As processed by the authors: Estimation of nucleated cell counts relied on the amplification of reference gene primers. TCRdb keeps only in-frame clones here, not all; method: immunoSEQ multiplex PCR. V, J and clone size derive from that table, while D and trimming were established from the DNA sequence. The sample lists hundreds of thousands of clones; roughly 91% were seen once. The germline gives CDR1 KGHSH, CDR2 LQKENI. The CDR3 is 15 residues long. V was shortened by 2 bases and J by 0 bases, with 7 bases between the two germline ends. Source material: PBMCs or T cells enriched from blood (not recorded which). The rearrangement links TRBV18 to TRBJ2-2; D is perhaps TRBD1 (5 bases). The receptor was isolated from a young woman with acute COVID-19. CDR3 sequence reads: CASSPFRANTGELFF. Here the CDR3 DNA reads TGTGCCAGCTCACCATTCAGGGCGAACACCGGGGAGCTGTTTTTT.